The source of this TCR beta chain is a study of PD-1 blockade in classical Hodgkin lymphoma. After autologous stem cell transplantation all patients relapsed, and prior brentuximab vedotin exposure differed between cohorts. This clone was picked up a small number of times. The antigen remains undetermined. Study observations and caveats: Some patients began nivolumab under 1 year after ASCT. These patients were excluded from later analyses. The diversity seen at baseline in complete responders resembled that of newly diagnosed patients. Reported findings placed baseline TCR diversity lower in newly diagnosed patients (compared with healthy donors).

The germline V gene has CDR1 SGHTA and CDR2 FQGNSA. Between the trimmed V and J ends, which lost 0 bases and 4 bases, there was a span of 12 bases. The CDR3 consists of 16 residues. Only in-frame clones appear in the TCRdb table, and some are missing; sequencing was by immunoSEQ multiplex PCR. The table lists some 64,000 clones, approximately 90% of them singletons. Sample: peripheral blood mononuclear cells (PBMCs), taken at baseline. The chain employs TRBV7-2 and TRBJ2-2; the D gene is possibly TRBD2 (5 bases). This clonotype originated in a human donor with classical Hodgkin lymphoma. The CDR3 spells CASSLALNRGTGELFF. The CDR3 bases are TGTGCCAGCAGCTTAGCGCTAAACCGGGGCACCGGGGAGCTGTTTTTT.